This T cell receptor (beta chain) was sequenced during a study of shared clonotypes between healthy human individuals. Negatively enriched CD4+ T cells were divided by CD45RA into naive and memory. Sequencing used immunoSEQ multiplex PCR; TCRdb keeps in-frame clones, though not all of them. The sample includes 1.6 million or so clones, roughly 96% of them seen just once. Trimming left V 3 bases short and J 0 bases short, with 12 bases between. This CDR3 spans 16 amino acids. Looked up from germline, CDR1 is SGHDT and CDR2 is YYEEEE. This chain joins TRBV5-6 and TRBJ2-2, with D perhaps TRBD1 (6 bases). The sequenced sample was naive CD4+ T cells sorted from blood. Indicated subset: CD45RA+ positively selected. The receptor's source is a man younger than 45 in good health. In DNA, the CDR3 is TGTGCCAGCAGCTACAGGGTGGGGGCGAACACCGGGGAGCTGTTTTTT. This gives the protein CASSYRVGANTGELFF.